The 32 T cell receptor beta chains listed next were all sequenced from one sample in a study of response to subunit inactivated influenza vaccine. One entry per CDR3 protein, called by TCRdb with MiXCR from the RT-PCR reads. The data hold just under 550,000 distinct CDR3 sequences, with approximately 20% observed a single time. The same sample was also used in a study of T cells expressing NK-cell markers. From that report: TCR beta cDNA was made by 5'RACE template switching with UMIs.

The specimen was CD4+ T cells sorted from PBMCs, collected about 13 days after vaccination. The receptor source for this set is a middle-aged man who received an inactivated influenza vaccine.

The chain recombines TRBV29-1 with TRBJ2-7, with a tentative D call TRBD2 (5 bases). CDR3 length: 13 residues. The V end lost 3 bases, the J end lost 8 bases, and 17 bases lay between the germline ends. Germline CDR1 reads SQVTM; CDR2 reads ANQGSEA. This CDR3 is CSVEGAGPGQQYF. CDR3 nucleotide sequence: TGCAGCGTTGAGGGTGCGGGCCCCGGGCAGCAGTACTTC.

The V and J genes are TRBV6-2 or TRBV6-3 and TRBJ2-7, with a possible D match to TRBD2 (6 bases). The CDR3 has 17 residues. Germline-derived CDR1 and CDR2 are MNHEY and SVGEGT. V lost 2 bases and J 4 bases, leaving 21 bases between the germline ends. The DNA for the CDR3 is TGTGCCAGCAGTTACGACCCTTACCTGGGCCGGGGGTACGAGCAGTACTTC. This translates into CASSYDPYLGRGYEQYF.

V gene TRBV7-9 combines with J gene TRBJ2-7; 9 positions agree with TRBD1. The CDR3 covers 16 residues. V dropped 4 bases and J dropped 2; count of bases not matched to a gene: 9. Germline assignment: CDR1 SEHNR and CDR2 FQNEAQ (reference sequence). The CDR3 DNA is TGTGCCAGCAGCTCCCTAGGGGACAGGGCTACCTACGAGCAGTACTTC. It yields the protein CASSSLGDRATYEQYF.

The chain is built from TRBV3-1 and TRBJ1-5; D is possibly TRBD1 (5 bases). Germline values: CDR1 LGHDT, CDR2 YNNKEL (reference sequence). The CDR3 runs to 14 residues. V was trimmed by 1 base and J by 7 bases, leaving 11 bases between them. The CDR3 reads CASSQGRGGQPQHF. The CDR3 DNA reads as TGTGCCAGCAGCCAAGGTAGGGGAGGCCAGCCCCAGCATTTT.

This clonotype turned up a few times. The rearrangement joins TRBV29-1 to TRBJ2-7, with D possibly called TRBD1 or TRBD2 (5 bases each). The germline CDR1 and CDR2 sequences are SQVTM and ANQGSEA. Trimming stripped 4 bases from V and 3 bases from J, with 16 bases between. The CDR3 is 14 residues long. The CDR3 loop is CSVVSFGADYEQYF. The CDR3 DNA is TGCAGCGTTGTCTCCTTCGGGGCAGACTACGAGCAGTACTTC.

The genes are TRBV20-1 and TRBJ2-3; 7 positions agree with TRBD2. The V gene's germline CDR1 is DFQATT and CDR2 SNEGSKA (reference sequence). The CDR3 has 15 amino acids. Losses at the gene ends were 0 bases for V and 2 bases for J; bases not matched to a gene: 5. Written as DNA, the CDR3 is TGCAGTGCTAGAGATCTCCGGGAGGCCACAGATACGCAGTATTTT. It is translated as CSARDLREATDTQYF.

The J gene is TRBJ1-6, the V gene TRBV5-1; D is ambiguous. Trimming shortened V by 0 bases and J by 7 bases, and 8 bases separated the two germline ends. The CDR3 contains 14 residues. Germline V gene data show CDR1 as SGHRS and CDR2 as YFSETQ. In DNA, the CDR3 is TGCGCCAGCAGCTTGGATGTGGGGAATTCACCCCTCCACTTT. This encodes CASSLDVGNSPLHF.

Here the CDR3 reads CSVSPGTDFNYGYTF. The DNA for the CDR3 is TGCAGCGTCTCCCCGGGAACAGACTTTAACTATGGCTACACCTTC. The rearrangement uses TRBV29-1 and TRBJ1-2, with D unclear. V was shortened by 6 bases and J by 1 base, with 18 bases between the two germline ends. This CDR3 contains 15 residues. Germline V gene data show CDR1 as SQVTM and CDR2 as ANQGSEA.

The chain combines TRBV6-1 with TRBJ1-5; 8 nucleotides align to TRBD1. V was clipped by 4 bases and J by 1 base; unmatched bases: 6. In germline, CDR1 is MNHNS, CDR2 SASEGT. The CDR3 length is 16 residues. The CDR3 DNA reads TGTGCCAGCAGTGGACAGGGGACCTTAAGCAATCAGCCCCAGCATTTT. Its translation: CASSGQGTLSNQPQHF.

The CDR3, as DNA: TGTGCCAGCAGTTATTTTTTCGCCTCTGGGGCCAACGTCCTGACTTTC. Protein sequence: CASSYFFASGANVLTF. The rearrangement links TRBV6-2 or TRBV6-3 to TRBJ2-6; no firm D call. The length of the CDR3 is 16 residues. Germline V gives CDR1 MNHEY, CDR2 SVGEGT. Trimming took 3 bases from V and 0 from J, leaving 9 bases between them.

The V gene is TRBV20-1, the J gene TRBJ1-6; maybe TRBD1 (5 bases). Between the trimmed V and J ends, which lost 0 bases and 7 bases, there was a span of 13 bases. Germline V gives CDR1 DFQATT, CDR2 SNEGSKA (reference sequence). This CDR3 has 15 residues. The chain's CDR3 is CSARDWGEKNSPLHF. The CDR3 DNA follows: TGCAGTGCTAGAGATTGGGGGGAGAAAAATTCACCCCTCCACTTT.

The chain carries TRBV9 and TRBJ2-5, with D uncertain. V shed 3 bases and J shed 4 bases, with 13 bases lying between them. This CDR3 comprises 14 residues. Germline V gives CDR1 SGDLS, CDR2 YYNGEE. CDR3 protein: CASSESPRGETQYF. The CDR3 DNA is TGTGCCAGCAGCGAAAGTCCGAGAGGAGAGACCCAGTACTTC.

In this sample, this clonotype turned up a few times. The V gene is TRBV20-1, the J gene TRBJ1-6; 10 bases are a match to TRBD1. Germline V CDR1 and CDR2: DFQATT, SNEGSKA (reference sequence). After removal of 3 bases from V and 6 bases from J, the junction contained 2 bases not matched to a gene. This CDR3 region has 14 residues. CDR3 DNA sequence: TGCAGTGCTAGCGGGACAGGGGCTAATTCACCCCTCCACTTT. It yields the protein CSASGTGANSPLHF.

This rearrangement joins TRBV6-2 or TRBV6-3 to TRBJ1-2; a weak D match, TRBD1 (6 bases). The CDR3 runs to 12 residues. CDR1 and CDR2 (germline): MNHEY, SVGEGT. Trimming shortened V by 6 bases and J by 3 bases, and 8 bases separated the two germline ends. The CDR3 here is CASRRQDYGYTF. CDR3 nucleotide sequence: TGTGCCAGCAGACGACAGGACTATGGCTACACCTTC.

The chain couples TRBV5-1 to TRBJ2-1; TRBD1 aligns across 9 bases. The CDR3 length is 14 residues. The ends lost 6 bases at V and 3 bases at J; junction bases unmatched: 4. The V gene's germline CDR1 is SGHRS and CDR2 YFSETQ. CDR3 amino acids: CASTATGGYNEQFF. The CDR3 nucleotides are TGCGCCAGCACCGCGACAGGGGGCTACAATGAGCAGTTCTTC.

This clonotype appeared a few times. CDR3 protein: CAISVKGGSEQYF. The CDR3 coding sequence is TGTGCCATCAGTGTTAAGGGCGGGTCAGAGCAGTACTTC. J is TRBJ2-7 and V is TRBV10-3; D may be TRBD2 (5 bases). The germline V gene encodes CDR1 ENHRY and CDR2 SYGVKD. Trimming pared 4 bases from V and 7 bases from J, leaving 14 bases between. The CDR3 consists of 13 residues.

The genes are TRBV5-1 and TRBJ2-5; TRBD1 aligns across 9 bases. Trimming removed 0 bases from V and 6 bases from J; junction bases left unmatched: 3. The germline V gene encodes CDR1 SGHRS and CDR2 YFSETQ. The CDR3 extends over 14 amino acids. CDR3 sequence (DNA): TGCGCCAGCAGCTTGGAACAGGGGGCGAAGACCCAGTACTTC. Its translation: CASSLEQGAKTQYF. The full variable domain, completed using reference TRBV5-1 and TRBJ2-5, is KAGVTQTPRYLIKTRGQQVTLSCSPISGHRSVSWYQQTPGQGLQFLFEYFSETQRNKGNFPGRFSGRQFSNSRSEMNVSTLELGDSALYLCASSLEQGAKTQYFGPGTRLLVL.

The chain links TRBV5-1 to TRBJ1-1; D not certain. The ends were cut back, 4 bases at V and 1 base at J, with 11 bases in the middle. The CDR3 contains 14 residues. The V gene's germline CDR1 is SGHRS and CDR2 YFSETQ. The chain's CDR3 is CASSPRPGNTEAFF. CDR3 DNA sequence: TGCGCCAGCAGCCCACGTCCGGGGAACACTGAAGCTTTCTTT. Looking up the rest from reference TRBV5-1 and TRBJ1-1 gives the full variable domain: KAGVTQTPRYLIKTRGQQVTLSCSPISGHRSVSWYQQTPGQGLQFLFEYFSETQRNKGNFPGRFSGRQFSNSRSEMNVSTLELGDSALYLCASSPRPGNTEAFFGQGTRLTVV.

This clonotype was seen a handful of times. The V gene is TRBV5-1, the J gene TRBJ2-7, with 7 bases lining up with TRBD1. CDR3 length: 14 residues. CDR1 is SGHRS and CDR2 is YFSETQ in the germline V gene. The V gene end was trimmed by 0 bases and the J gene end by 5 bases; junction bases not matched to a gene: 5. CDR3 protein: CASSLVGQSHEQYF. CDR3 DNA: TGCGCCAGCAGCTTGGTGGGACAGTCCCACGAGCAGTACTTC.

The chain links TRBV11-2 to TRBJ1-2, with D tentatively TRBD1 (6 bases). The CDR3 has 13 residues. The germline gives CDR1 SGHAT, CDR2 FQNNGV. V lost 4 bases and J lost 7, with 13 bases in between. The CDR3 bases are TGTGCCAGCAGCTCGAATGACAGGTTTGGCTACACCTTC. Amino acid sequence: CASSSNDRFGYTF.

The J gene is TRBJ2-3, the V gene TRBV14, with unresolved D. CDR1 and CDR2 (germline): SGHDN, FVKESK. Trimming cost V 4 bases and J 7 bases, with 15 bases left between them. CDR3 size: 14 residues. CDR3 residues: CASSRAETWNTQYF. DNA of the CDR3: TGTGCCAGCAGCCGGGCGGAAACGTGGAATACGCAGTATTTT.

The V gene is TRBV10-3, the J gene TRBJ2-1; 7 bases align to TRBD2. The CDR3 is 17 residues long. With V trimmed by 3 bases and J by 3 bases, 11 bases remained unmatched. The germline V gene encodes CDR1 ENHRY and CDR2 SYGVKD. The CDR3 protein is CAISDALGGANYNEQFF. The CDR3, as DNA: TGTGCCATCAGTGATGCTTTGGGAGGGGCGAACTACAATGAGCAGTTCTTC.

This clonotype occurred a few times. This chain uses TRBV20-1 with TRBJ2-3; D ambiguous. Germline V CDR1 and CDR2: DFQATT, SNEGSKA (reference sequence). CDR3 size: 15 residues. With 3 bases removed from V and 2 bases from J, the gap between germline ends came to 15 bases. The CDR3 reads CSARAPRGTTDTQYF. The DNA of the CDR3 is TGCAGTGCTAGGGCCCCTAGAGGAACCACAGATACGCAGTATTTT.

The chain is built from TRBV6-2 or TRBV6-3 and TRBJ2-2, with 9 bases matching TRBD1. Germline trimming cut 2 bases from V and 6 bases from J; bases unmatched to any gene: 4. The CDR3 is 15 amino acids. Germline CDR1 and CDR2: MNHEY and SVGEGT. Here the CDR3 DNA reads TGTGCCAGCAGTTACCGGGACAGGGTTTCCGGGGAGCTGTTTTTT. Its protein is CASSYRDRVSGELFF.

The chain carries TRBV6-5 and TRBJ2-1; the D gene is possibly TRBD1 (5 bases). Trimming removed 1 base at V and 0 bases at J, with 16 bases between. The CDR3 consists of 18 residues. Looked up from germline, CDR1 is MNHEY and CDR2 is SVGAGI. The CDR3 sequence: CASSYWGFGRGSYNEQFF. DNA for the CDR3: TGTGCCAGCAGTTACTGGGGCTTCGGTAGGGGCTCCTACAATGAGCAGTTCTTC.

CDR3 DNA sequence: TGCGCCAGCGGAACAGGGTTCGAGGGAAACACCGGGGAGCTGTTTTTT. Translating gives CASGTGFEGNTGELFF. V usage is TRBV5-1 and J usage is TRBJ2-2, with D possibly matching TRBD1 (6 bases). Germline-derived CDR1 and CDR2 are SGHRS and YFSETQ. This CDR3 contains 16 residues. V gave up 7 bases and J gave up 2 bases, with 18 bases separating them. Full variable domain (outside the CDR3, taken from reference TRBV5-1 and TRBJ2-2): KAGVTQTPRYLIKTRGQQVTLSCSPISGHRSVSWYQQTPGQGLQFLFEYFSETQRNKGNFPGRFSGRQFSNSRSEMNVSTLELGDSALYLCASGTGFEGNTGELFFGEGSRLTVL.

This clonotype was observed a handful of times. The J gene is TRBJ1-3, the V gene TRBV12-3 or TRBV12-4; unclear D gene. This CDR3 is built from 14 residues. V was clipped by 3 bases and J by 11 bases, with 17 bases between them. In DNA form, the CDR3 reads TGTGCCAGCAGTTTTGATGCAAACCGGAAGGCCATATATTTT. Amino acid sequence: CASSFDANRKAIYF.

J is TRBJ1-5 and V is TRBV12-3 or TRBV12-4, with D unresolved. The CDR3 consists of 13 residues. The germline V and J ends were trimmed by 2 bases and 5 bases, with 7 bases remaining between them. The CDR3 coding sequence is TGTGCCAGCAGTTTACTGGAAGATCAGCCCCAGCATTTT. Amino acids: CASSLLEDQPQHF.

This clonotype was detected only a few times. This chain uses TRBV6-5 with TRBJ2-3; TRBD2 matches 14 bases. J gave up 6 bases and V 3 bases, and 8 bases lay outside the gene matches. This CDR3 has 17 residues. The germline V gene has CDR1 MNHEY and CDR2 SVGAGI. The CDR3 region is CASSYATGTSGGDTQYF. The CDR3, as DNA: TGTGCCAGCAGTTATGCCACCGGGACTAGCGGGGGTGATACGCAGTATTTT.

V is TRBV29-1 and J is TRBJ1-2, with D maybe TRBD1 (6 bases). The V gene's germline CDR1 is SQVTM and CDR2 ANQGSEA. The V and J ends lost 4 bases and 3 bases respectively, with 15 bases between them. This CDR3 spans 14 amino acids. The CDR3 DNA reads TGCAGCGTTGGAACAATACAGGGAGACTATGGCTACACCTTC. Encoded protein: CSVGTIQGDYGYTF. The entire variable domain, with the rest obtained from reference TRBV29-1 and TRBJ1-2, is as follows: SAVISQKPSRDICQRGTSLTIQCQVDSQVTMMFWYRQQPGQSLTLIATANQGSEATYESGFVIDKFPISRPNLTFSTLTVSNMSPEDSSIYLCSVGTIQGDYGYTFGSGTRLTVV.

The rearrangement joins TRBV7-9 to TRBJ2-1; 7 bases are shared with TRBD1. The CDR3 runs 13 residues. Germline V gene sequence: CDR1 SEHNR, CDR2 FQNEAQ (reference sequence). The CDR3 protein is CPPYPYRGSNLFF. The DNA of the CDR3 is TGTCCTCCTTATCCCTACAGGGGTTCTAATTTGTTCTTC.

The chain joins TRBV7-9 to TRBJ1-1, with D unresolved. The CDR3 is 14 residues long. Germline values: CDR1 SEHNR, CDR2 FQNEAQ (reference sequence). V was pared by 1 base and J by 4 bases, with 10 bases between. CDR3 in DNA: TGTGCCAGCAGCTTAGATGGATTTGGCACTGAAGCTTTCTTT. Residues: CASSLDGFGTEAFF.